This T cell receptor beta chain derives from a study of blood T cell repertoires in COVID-19. Study processing details: The authors estimated nucleated cell counts from reference gene primer amplification. Measured with immunoSEQ multiplex PCR; TCRdb has only the in-frame clones, and not every one. From that table come the V and J calls and clone size; the DNA was used to work out D and trimming. The sample gives 200,000 to 300,000 clones, roughly 86% of which show up once; more than 4% is in the top ten. The CDR3 is 15 residues long. V was clipped by 6 bases and J by 11 bases; unmatched bases: 10. Germline V gives CDR1 MNHEY, CDR2 SMNVEV (reference sequence).

Sequencing was performed on peripheral blood. The chain joins TRBV27 to TRBJ1-6, with TRBD1 matching 10 bases. This TCR derives from a man aged 50-59 years with acute or convalescent COVID-19. The CDR3 region has the DNA TGTGCCAGCAGCCCCAGGGACAGGGGCGTCGCACCCCTCCACTTT. This codes for CASSPRDRGVAPLHF.